The next 8 T cell receptor beta chains were all read from a single sample in a study of T cells after yellow fever vaccination. Via MiXCR, TCRdb re-called the 5' RACE reads, giving one row per CDR3 protein. The table has some 500,000 distinct CDR3 sequences, roughly 13% seen once. The sample was PBMCs, taken on the day of the yellow fever booster vaccination. Receptor source: a young man who received the YFV17D yellow fever vaccine.

This clonotype turned up a few times. The chain couples TRBV20-1 to TRBJ2-7; TRBD2 agrees at 10 bases. Germline V CDR1 and CDR2: DFQATT, SNEGSKA (reference sequence). There are 16 residues in the CDR3. V shed 1 base and J 4 bases; nucleotides not matched to a gene: 10. The CDR3 region is CSARGGASGRTYEQYF. The CDR3 coding sequence is TGCAGTGCTAGAGGAGGCGCTAGCGGGAGAACGTACGAGCAGTACTTC.

This clonotype was counted only a few times. CDR3 in amino acids: CASKLAGQETQYF. CDR3 sequence (DNA): TGTGCCAGCAAGCTAGCAGGGCAAGAGACCCAGTACTTC. This rearrangement joins TRBV2 to TRBJ2-5; D may match TRBD1 or TRBD2 (5 bases each). The CDR3 is 13 residues long. The germline V gene encodes CDR1 SNHLY and CDR2 FYNNEI. The V and J ends lost 7 bases and 2 bases respectively, with 11 bases between them.

The chain links TRBV5-1 to TRBJ2-7, with 9 positions matching TRBD1. Per germline, CDR1 SGHRS and CDR2 YFSETQ. Trimming cost V 4 bases and J 1 base; bases outside gene matches: 6. The CDR3 runs 15 residues. The CDR3 loop reads CASSPGQGRSYEQYF. DNA for the CDR3: TGCGCCAGCAGCCCGGGACAGGGTCGGTCCTACGAGCAGTACTTC.

The rearrangement joins TRBV28 to TRBJ2-5; D is perhaps TRBD1 (6 bases). The germline CDR1 and CDR2 sequences are MDHEN and SYDVKM. The CDR3 totals 14 residues. Trimming cost V 2 bases and J 2 bases, with 9 bases left between them. The CDR3 spells CASSLIGQQETQYF. In nucleotides, the CDR3 is TGTGCCAGCAGTTTAATCGGACAGCAAGAGACCCAGTACTTC.

This clonotype has just a few counts. The chain recombines TRBV18 with TRBJ2-7; the D is unclear. Trimming cost V 2 bases and J 6 bases, with 11 bases left between them. The germline CDR1 and CDR2 sequences are KGHSH and LQKENI. The CDR3 has 13 residues. This chain's CDR3 is CASSPAEMSEQYF. CDR3 nucleotides: TGTGCCAGCTCACCAGCGGAAATGAGCGAGCAGTACTTC.

The table lists this clonotype with a few counts. The V gene is TRBV20-1, the J gene TRBJ1-3, with D unresolved. Germline lookup yields CDR1 DFQATT and CDR2 SNEGSKA (reference sequence). The ends were cut back, 3 bases at V and 3 bases at J, with 6 bases in the middle. This CDR3 spans 12 amino acids. CDR3 region: CSARDGGNTIYF. The CDR3 bases are TGCAGTGCTAGGGACGGTGGAAACACCATATATTTT.

The chain recombines TRBV6-2 or TRBV6-3 with TRBJ2-2, with D possibly TRBD2 on 6 matching bases. Germline V gene sequence: CDR1 MNHEY, CDR2 SVGEGT. CDR3 length: 17 amino acids. V lost 0 bases to trimming and J lost 1 base, with 12 bases between them. The CDR3: CASSYSTAGLNTGELFF. The CDR3 coding sequence is TGTGCCAGCAGTTACTCGACGGCGGGGTTGAACACCGGGGAGCTGTTTTTT.

This clonotype was detected only a few times. The chain uses TRBV4-3 and TRBJ2-2; D unresolved. Germline CDR1 LGHNA, CDR2 YSLEER. The CDR3 totals 14 residues. V lost 0 bases to trimming and J lost 5 bases, with 7 bases between them. The CDR3: CASSQEHGTGELFF. The DNA for the CDR3 is TGCGCCAGCAGCCAAGAACACGGTACCGGGGAGCTGTTTTTT.